Sequencing of this T cell receptor beta chain was carried out in a study of cytomegalovirus exposure and HLA in healthy donors (dated by TCRdb to 2016 to 2017). Notes on the research overall: An earlier analysis of about 530 of the donors reported 276 Gb of sequence data and around 110 million unique TCR beta sequences obtained from approximately 180 million T cells. The genetic ancestry cluster associated with self-reported Caucasian donors included 81% of the roughly 400 genotyped donors. Roughly 300 gigabases of sequencing data and approximately 85 million unique TCR sequences were included in an early release covering 550 to 800 HLA-typed donors. Besides the first cohort of approximately 710 subjects, a separate validation cohort made up of roughly 120 different subjects was used. Rather than drawing on any new phenotypic data, the later analysis identified candidate immune exposures from TCR beta sequences and the way those sequences occurred across donors. Using immunosequencing, the study profiled T cell repertoires from fewer than 850 subjects and related those repertoires to cytomegalovirus serostatus. A later analysis re-examined previously published TCR beta repertoires from more than 550 donors and added high-resolution HLA genotyping to investigate patterns of TCR occurrence. Roughly five DR-DQ haplotypes were handled as single units for association and clustering because linkage in the cohort was strong. In an earlier analysis of roughly 580 of the donors, high-throughput TCR beta sequencing was used to judge whether each TCR beta V gene segment behaved as functional or pseudogenic. To predict cytomegalovirus infection status, the study brought together high-throughput TCR immunosequencing, statistical association of individual TCRs with disease status, and machine learning. The study was designed to test whether signatures of past pathogen exposure could be identified by cataloging public T cell receptors. All discovery cohort repertoires had been generated using a single sequencing platform. Alongside the repertoire data, information on donor age, sex, ethnicity and CMV serostatus was compiled. Both class I and class II loci were covered by HLA typing, at four-digit resolution. On average, around 240,000 unique TCR beta nucleotide sequences were sequenced per donor among some 430 genotyped donors of the cohort, with roughly 19% of those sequences being non-productive. A later genetic analysis took genome-wide SNP genotypes for about three fifths of the roughly 700 donors and used that subset as a discovery cohort. The number of donors typed differed by locus, with about 629-630 for A, B, C, DRB1 and DQB1, over 500 for DQA1, some 570 for DPA1, and some 470 for DPB1.

Receptor libraries were prepared by the immunoSEQ multiplex PCR assay. The multiplex PCR relied on a mix of 60 forward primers for TCR Vbeta segments and 13 reverse primers for TCR Jbeta segments. The CDR3 region of rearranged TCR beta genes was amplified from genomic DNA with a multiplex PCR assay. Amplified TCR beta libraries were sequenced as 87-base-pair reads on the Illumina HiSeq System. Concerning the study's data processing: In a later analysis, 80 million or so unique TCR beta chains were counted across the 650 to 750 repertoires, and some 10 million of these chains were shared by at least two donors. A nearest-neighbor algorithm error-corrected the raw reads and collapsed the reads into unique sequences, merging closely related sequences to remove PCR and sequencing errors. CDR3 sequences were aligned to IMGT reference sequences to assign V, D and J gene segments. Each retained sequence needed at least a six-nucleotide match to both a V gene segment and a J gene segment. A rearrangement counted as productive if the CDR3 had no stop codons and remained in frame with V and J, and every other rearrangement counted as non-productive. Following IMGT convention, CDR3 was defined as the stretch from the second conserved V-encoded cysteine up to the conserved J-encoded phenylalanine. The earlier analysis of some 580 of the donors excluded any sequence lacking an unambiguous match to a single V gene segment. In an earlier analysis of a few hundred of the donors, V segments were called functional above 56.7% productive rearrangements and were called segregating when the between-donor standard deviation exceeded 5%. To diagnose cytomegalovirus status from the catalog of TCR beta chain sequences, a statistical classification framework was built. In a later analysis, TCR nucleotide sequences were compared against IMGT/GENE-DB human TR gene sequences so that V and J genes could be assigned. Using the TCRdist pipeline, a later analysis assigned CDR3 sequences along with most-parsimonious VDJ recombination scenarios. In a later analysis, every TCR beta chain was defined by the combination of its CDR3 amino acid sequence and its V-gene family, and reads without a unique V-gene family were dropped. To address suspected cross-contamination and a sequencing artifact, a later analysis removed approximately 600 highly shared, low-generation-probability nucleotide sequences. For each public chain, a later analysis derived a clonal expansion index from normalized ranks of inferred template counts within each repertoire. Generation probabilities in a later analysis came from a VDJ recombination model fitted to out-of-frame rearrangements, and those results were checked against IGoR. A later analysis scored TCR-TCR, TCR-HLA and TCR-CMV co-occurrence with hypergeometric tests, applying a repertoire-size bias correction to TCR pairs. In a later analysis, false discovery rates were estimated by permuting HLA or CMV assignments 20 times. In a later analysis, co-occurring TCRs were grouped with DBSCAN, and TCRdist sequence similarity was added when clustering was performed within HLA-allele-positive subsets. Co-occurrence clustering excluded repertoires with fewer than 30,000 or more than 120,000 public chains, plus five with anomalous nucleotide sharing. TCRdb took this table from immuneACCESS and kept in-frame rearrangements with V and J called. Such tables lack part of the clones; where checked against another copy, unresolved V genes explain under half of the gap, and the rest is unexplained. The V and J calls and clone size are taken from that table; D and trimming were inferred from the DNA. Within this sample are about 120,000 clones, with 65% to 85% of them counted one time only. Of the sample, about 16% falls within the top ten clones.

As concerns this clone: Its binding antigen is unknown. One base away there is no much larger clone; base qualities are not given.

The cohort was made up of hundreds of healthy bone marrow donors. At the time of sampling, every cohort member was nominally healthy, though immune exposures that went unrecorded were likely present. The donor tested CMV seropositive and was one of the 289 seropositive cohort members. Every donor gave a peripheral blood sample, and the peripheral blood mononuclear cells from that sample were used for TCR beta sequencing. Genomic DNA extraction from the blood cell samples was performed with the Qiagen DNeasy Blood Extraction Kit. V is pared back by 1 base and J by 5 bases, with 11 bases lying between the germline termini. Taken from the germline V gene, the CDR1 and CDR2 loops are KGHSY and FQNENV. Reading from cysteine to phenylalanine, the CDR3 counts 14 amino acids. The CDR3 DNA has 42 bases and is translated from base 1. Overall study results and their limits: At a false discovery rate of 0.05, a later analysis linked 15,000 to 20,000 TCR beta sequences to specific HLA alleles. A further reported finding was that TCR beta sequences accurately predicted the HLA-A and HLA-B alleles for most subjects in the first cohort. In a later analysis, TCR association rates were found to vary across HLA loci, with the most associated TCRs seen for DRB1 alleles and the fewest for HLA-C alleles. The authors suggested that the approach could potentially be generalized to other disease states and immunological phenotypes. A later analysis reported that several top co-occurrence clusters appeared linked to parvovirus B19, influenza, CMV and Epstein-Barr virus. According to a later analysis, most CMV-associated TCR beta chains appeared to be HLA-restricted, and the HLA associations seemed to be driven largely by CMV exposure. In vitro tests confirmed that a few of the cytomegalovirus-associated TCR beta chains recognize cytomegalovirus antigens. In a later genetic analysis, fewer N-insertions in productive TCRs were reported among donors in an Asian-associated ancestry cluster than the approximately 670-donor mean. Because the 87-base-pair reads could not distinguish some IMGT-functional V segments, including TRBV6-2 and TRBV6-3, those segments were excluded. When HLA alleles, especially DR and DQ, strongly co-occurred, TCR associations were difficult to assign to individual alleles. Because HLA typing was unavailable for some donors at each locus, only the typed subset was used in association tests. The sequencing pipeline was judged likely to have produced a cluster of highly shared sequence variants as a technical artifact. Most TCR sequences were observed very rarely across donors, whereas some public TCRs were present in many individuals. Correlated functional status among segregating V segments might be attributable to linkage disequilibrium, but an unknown experimental factor could not be ruled out. The presence/absence analyses assumed that sequencing depth was roughly uniform across donors, and that assumption may not be true. The only immune exposure information available for the cohort was CMV serostatus. The earlier analysis of 450 to 700 of the donors excluded approximately 15 rarely observed V segments, including chromosome 9 orphons, because counts were too low. In an earlier analysis of 587 of the donors, most TCR beta V segments appeared in productive rearrangements about 87% or about 30% of the time, broadly matching IMGT annotations. Compared with equally common non-associated chains, HLA-associated TCR beta chains in a later analysis were more clonally expanded and had lower generation probabilities. In the study, some 180 TCR beta chains were listed as associated with cytomegalovirus. In both the original and validation cohorts, the classifier was reported to diagnose cytomegalovirus status with high specificity and sensitivity. An association between a missense DCLRE1C variant and V-gene and J-gene trimming of TCR beta chains was found in a later genetic analysis and replicated in an independent cohort. Only TCR beta chains were sequenced in this cohort, and the absence of alpha or paired-chain data limited detectable features.

Source material: PBMCs. The clonotype was recovered from a man aged 50-60 years in good health and CMV-seropositive. Here the chain combines TRBV16 and TRBJ2-5, with TRBD1 perhaps the D gene, on 5 matching bases. The DNA reads TGTGCCAGCAGCCAATTTGGGGCGCAGGAGACCCAGTACTTC. It codes for CASSQFGAQETQYF. Where the CDR3 stops, the reference TRBV16 and TRBJ2-5 genes take over; the full variable domain is GEEVAQTPKHLVRGEGQKAKLYCAPIKGHSYVFWYQQVLKNEFKFLISFQNENVFDETGMPKERFSAKCLPNSPCSLEIQATKLEDSAVYFCASSQFGAQETQYFGPGTRLLVL.